The clone carrying this TCR beta chain occurred once. The record originates from a study of blood T cell repertoires in COVID-19. This CDR3 is built from 13 residues. V lost 6 bases and J lost 6; bases outside the gene matches: 6. From germline, CDR1 is LNHDA and CDR2 SQIVND (reference sequence). Produced via immunoSEQ multiplex PCR; TCRdb's table is partial and in-frame only. The data show 150,000 to 200,000 clones, 86% seen once. V usage is TRBV19 and J usage is TRBJ2-7; TRBD1 aligns across 9 bases. The sequencing sample was made of peripheral blood. The receptor was derived from a man aged 70 or older with acute or convalescent COVID-19. CDR3 sequence reads: CASRVGQGSEQYF. CDR3 DNA sequence: TGTGCCAGTAGGGTGGGACAGGGCAGCGAGCAGTACTTC.